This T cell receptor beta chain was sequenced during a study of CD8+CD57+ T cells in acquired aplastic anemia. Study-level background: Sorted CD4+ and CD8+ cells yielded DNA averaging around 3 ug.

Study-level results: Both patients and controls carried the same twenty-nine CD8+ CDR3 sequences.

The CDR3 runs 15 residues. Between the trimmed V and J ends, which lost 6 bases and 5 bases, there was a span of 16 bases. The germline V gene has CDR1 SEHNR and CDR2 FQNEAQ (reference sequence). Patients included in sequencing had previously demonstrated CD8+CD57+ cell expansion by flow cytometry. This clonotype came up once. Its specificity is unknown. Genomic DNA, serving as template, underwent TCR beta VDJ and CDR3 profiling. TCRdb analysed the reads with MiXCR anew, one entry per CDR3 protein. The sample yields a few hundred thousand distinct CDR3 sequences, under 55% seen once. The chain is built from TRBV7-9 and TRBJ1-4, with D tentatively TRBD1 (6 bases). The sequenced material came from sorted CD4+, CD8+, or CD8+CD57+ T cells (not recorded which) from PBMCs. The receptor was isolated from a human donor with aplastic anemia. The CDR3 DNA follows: TGTGCCAGCAGGTATCTGACAGGACGAAATGAAAAACTGTTTTTT. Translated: CASRYLTGRNEKLFF.